The 17 T cell receptor beta chains given below trace back to one sample, sequenced in a study of blood T cell repertoires in COVID-19. Repertoires were generated with immunoSEQ multiplex PCR, while TCRdb's copy carries only in-frame clones and drops some. The table has about 160,000 clones, approximately 80% seen once. Material: peripheral blood. The origin of the receptors is a woman aged 80 or older with acute or convalescent COVID-19.

The V call is TRBV28, the J call TRBJ2-1; 12 nucleotides match TRBD1. V was clipped by 4 bases and J by 9 bases; unmatched bases: 7. The CDR3 has 15 residues. Germline CDR1 and CDR2: MDHEN and SYDVKM. The CDR3 protein is CASSSPGQGAIEQFF. The CDR3 coding sequence is TGTGCCAGCAGTTCACCGGGACAGGGGGCAATTGAGCAGTTCTTC.

This clone was seen a handful of times. This rearrangement joins TRBV2 to TRBJ1-2, with TRBD1 matching over 7 bases. This CDR3 has 14 amino acids. Germline V CDR1 and CDR2: SNHLY, FYNNEI. V lost 7 bases and J lost 6; bases outside the gene matches: 11. The CDR3: CASKTDRISNGYTF. The CDR3, as DNA: TGTGCCAGCAAGACGGACAGGATTTCAAATGGCTACACCTTC.

The chain recombines TRBV6-5 with TRBJ2-5; D might be TRBD2 (6 bases). Germline CDR1 MNHEY, CDR2 SVGAGI. V lost 2 bases and J 5 bases, leaving 12 bases between the germline ends. The length of the CDR3 is 14 residues. The CDR3 DNA is TGTGCCAGCAGTTACGGTACCGCGGGGGAGACCCAGTACTTC. Amino acids: CASSYGTAGETQYF.

The V gene is TRBV6-2 or TRBV6-3, the J gene TRBJ2-7; D may be TRBD2 (5 bases). V lost 4 bases and J 3 bases, leaving 10 bases between the germline ends. CDR1 is MNHEY and CDR2 is SVGEGT in the germline V gene. This CDR3 is built from 13 residues. Here the CDR3 DNA reads TGTGCCAGCAGTTCCGGGATCCTCTACGAGCAGTACTTC. This translates into CASSSGILYEQYF.

V and J are TRBV25-1 and TRBJ1-2; D uncertain. The germline V gene has CDR1 MGHDK and CDR2 SYGVNS. This CDR3 spans 13 amino acids. V lost 4 bases and J lost 5, with 11 bases in between. CDR3 in amino acids: CASSADGEYGYTF. CDR3 in DNA: TGTGCCAGCAGTGCTGACGGAGAGTATGGCTACACCTTC.

The chain has TRBV5-1 and TRBJ2-2; 14 positions agree with TRBD2. The germline CDR1 and CDR2 sequences are SGHRS and YFSETQ. V lost 3 bases, J lost 8 bases, and 3 bases stayed unmatched. CDR3 length: 15 amino acids. The CDR3 DNA reads as TGCGCCAGCAGCTCCGGGACTAGCGGGAGTGGGGAGCTGTTTTTT. Its protein is CASSSGTSGSGELFF.

The CDR3 DNA follows: TGTGCCTGGAGTTTTGCAGGGGGTGGAGGGGAGCAGTACTTC. The encoded protein is CAWSFAGGGGEQYF. V usage is TRBV30 and J usage is TRBJ2-7; the D gene is possibly TRBD1 (7 bases). The germline gives CDR1 GTSNPN, CDR2 SVGIG (reference sequence). The CDR3 consists of 14 residues. The V end lost 2 bases, the J end lost 7 bases, and 18 bases lay between the germline ends.

Only one count was recorded for this clone. The rearrangement uses TRBV5-6 and TRBJ2-7; D ambiguous. Germline loops: CDR1 SGHDT, CDR2 YYEEEE. CDR3 length: 13 residues. Trimming removed 2 bases from V and 0 bases from J, with 6 bases in between. As DNA, the CDR3 is TGTGCCAGCAGCTTTGGCAACTCCTACGAGCAGTACTTC. Protein sequence: CASSFGNSYEQYF.

The V call is TRBV6-2 or TRBV6-3, the J call TRBJ1-2; TRBD1 matches at 8 bases. The CDR3 is 19 amino acids. CDR1 and CDR2 from the germline V gene are MNHEY and SVGEGT. The V and J ends lost 6 bases and 3 bases, in that order; junction bases with no gene match: 21. CDR3 loop: CASSSGKWTGYVEDYGYTF. CDR3 in DNA: TGTGCCAGCAGCTCCGGAAAGTGGACAGGGTATGTCGAGGACTATGGCTACACCTTC.

The chain combines TRBV7-2 with TRBJ2-4; 9 bases agree with TRBD2. V gave up 1 base and J gave up 0 bases; unmatched junction bases: 10. CDR3 length: 19 residues. CDR1 is SGHTA and CDR2 is FQGNSA in the germline V gene. The CDR3 spells CASSLVAFSGSLAKNIQYF. CDR3 nucleotides: TGTGCCAGCAGCTTAGTAGCCTTTAGCGGGAGTTTAGCCAAAAACATTCAGTACTTC.

The gene calls are TRBV15 and TRBJ2-1, with 9 positions matching TRBD2. In germline, CDR1 is LNHNV, CDR2 YYDKDF (reference sequence). V lost 11 bases and J lost 2; bases outside the gene matches: 19. The length of the CDR3 is 18 residues. This CDR3 is CAPAPPAGGKGPYNEQFF. In DNA, the CDR3 is TGTGCCCCTGCCCCCCCAGCGGGAGGTAAGGGCCCCTACAATGAGCAGTTCTTC.

The rearrangement uses TRBV18 and TRBJ2-3; 9 positions agree with TRBD1. The CDR3 sequence is 15 residues long. V lost 3 bases and J lost 4; bases outside the gene matches: 5. Germline-derived CDR1 and CDR2 are KGHSH and LQKENI. DNA for the CDR3: TGTGCCAGCTCACCCGCGGGACAGGGCGCAGATACGCAGTATTTT. Translated, it gives CASSPAGQGADTQYF.

This rearrangement joins TRBV3-1 (or the pseudogene TRBV3-2) to TRBJ1-1; TRBD1 might be the D (6 bases). V was shortened by 1 base and J by 1 base, with 13 bases between the two germline ends. Germline V gives CDR1 LGHDT, CDR2 YNNKEL (reference sequence). The CDR3 extends over 16 amino acids. The CDR3: CASSQARGRGNTEAFF. In DNA form, the CDR3 reads TGTGCCAGCAGCCAAGCCAGGGGCAGGGGGAACACTGAAGCTTTCTTT.

The rearrangement links TRBV10-1 to TRBJ2-2; 8 nucleotides agree with TRBD2. Germline lookup yields CDR1 WNHNN and CDR2 SYGVQD (reference sequence). The V and J ends lost 5 bases and 1 base, in that order; junction bases with no gene match: 6. The CDR3 extends over 16 amino acids. CDR3 region: CASSTLSGMNTGELFF. The CDR3 region has the DNA TGCGCCAGCAGTACCCTTAGCGGGATGAACACCGGGGAGCTGTTTTTT.

The chain uses TRBV5-4 and TRBJ2-5, with 12 bases fitting TRBD2. This CDR3 spans 16 amino acids. The trim removed 3 bases at V and 2 bases at J, leaving 5 bases unmatched. Germline-derived CDR1 and CDR2 are SGHNT and YYREEE (reference sequence). The CDR3 protein is CASSSGLAGPQETQYF. The CDR3 DNA is TGTGCCAGCAGCTCTGGACTAGCGGGACCGCAAGAGACCCAGTACTTC.

The chain employs TRBV10-3 and TRBJ2-1; a weak D match, TRBD1 (5 bases). The CDR3 covers 14 residues. CDR1 ENHRY and CDR2 SYGVKD come from the germline V gene. V dropped 6 bases and J dropped 9 bases, with 18 bases sitting between them. The chain's CDR3 is CAIRDSTVQGEQFF. For the CDR3, the DNA is TGTGCCATCAGGGATTCGACAGTCCAGGGTGAGCAGTTCTTC.

This chain links TRBV12-3 or TRBV12-4 with TRBJ2-1; D perhaps matches TRBD2 (5 bases). This CDR3 comprises 13 residues. V was clipped by 6 bases and J by 12 bases, with 18 bases between them. CDR3 coding DNA: TGTGCCAGCAGCTATAACTACGAAGGAGGGCAGTTCTTC. Translating gives CASSYNYEGGQFF.